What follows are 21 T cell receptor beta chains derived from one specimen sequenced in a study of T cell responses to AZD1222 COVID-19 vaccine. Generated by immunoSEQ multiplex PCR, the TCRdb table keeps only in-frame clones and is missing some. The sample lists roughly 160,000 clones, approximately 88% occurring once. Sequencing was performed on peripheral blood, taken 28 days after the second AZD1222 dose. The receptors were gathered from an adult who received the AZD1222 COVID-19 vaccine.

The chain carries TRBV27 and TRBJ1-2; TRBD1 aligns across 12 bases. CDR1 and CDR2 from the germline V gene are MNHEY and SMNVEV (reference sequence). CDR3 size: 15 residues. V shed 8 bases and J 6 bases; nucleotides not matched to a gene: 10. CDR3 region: CASVPSGTGGHGYTF. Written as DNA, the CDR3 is TGTGCCAGCGTGCCCTCCGGGACAGGGGGCCATGGCTACACCTTC.

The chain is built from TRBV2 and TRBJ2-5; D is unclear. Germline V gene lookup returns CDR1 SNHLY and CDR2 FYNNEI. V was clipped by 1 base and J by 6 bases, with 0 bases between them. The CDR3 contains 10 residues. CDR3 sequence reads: CASSEETQYF. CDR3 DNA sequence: TGTGCCAGCAGTGAAGAGACCCAGTACTTC.

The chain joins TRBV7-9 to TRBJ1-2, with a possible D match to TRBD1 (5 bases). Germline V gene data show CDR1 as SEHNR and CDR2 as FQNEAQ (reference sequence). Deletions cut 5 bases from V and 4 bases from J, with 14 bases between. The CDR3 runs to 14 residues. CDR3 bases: TGTGCCAGCAGCCCTGCGTGGGGCTCCTATGGCTACACCTTC. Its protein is CASSPAWGSYGYTF.

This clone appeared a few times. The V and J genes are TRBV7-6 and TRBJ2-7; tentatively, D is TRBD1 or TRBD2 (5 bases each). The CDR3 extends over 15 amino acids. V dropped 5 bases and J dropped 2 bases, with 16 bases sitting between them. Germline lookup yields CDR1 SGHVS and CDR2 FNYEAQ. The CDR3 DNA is TGTGCCAGCAGCACTTGGGTGGGACCGACCTACGAGCAGTACTTC. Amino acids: CASSTWVGPTYEQYF.

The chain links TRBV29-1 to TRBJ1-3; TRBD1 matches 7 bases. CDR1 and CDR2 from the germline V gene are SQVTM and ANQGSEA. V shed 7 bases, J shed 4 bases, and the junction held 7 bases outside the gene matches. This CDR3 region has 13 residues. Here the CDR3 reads CSATGAGGNTIYF. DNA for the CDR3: TGCAGCGCAACAGGGGCGGGCGGAAACACCATATATTTT.

The CDR3 region is CASSSLTGPGELFF. The CDR3 region has the DNA TGTGCCAGCAGTTCCCTAACAGGGCCCGGGGAGCTGTTTTTT. The chain links TRBV6-5 to TRBJ2-2, with a weak D call TRBD1 (6 bases). Trimming took off 4 bases at V and 6 bases at J, with 12 bases between the two ends. The CDR3 has 14 amino acids. CDR1 MNHEY and CDR2 SVGAGI come from the germline V gene.

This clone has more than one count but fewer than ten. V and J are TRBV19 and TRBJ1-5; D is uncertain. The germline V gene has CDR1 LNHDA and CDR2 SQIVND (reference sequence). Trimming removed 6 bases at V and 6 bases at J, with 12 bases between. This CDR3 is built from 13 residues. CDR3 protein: CASSLRVRQPQHF. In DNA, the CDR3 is TGTGCCAGTAGCCTTAGGGTACGTCAGCCCCAGCATTTT.

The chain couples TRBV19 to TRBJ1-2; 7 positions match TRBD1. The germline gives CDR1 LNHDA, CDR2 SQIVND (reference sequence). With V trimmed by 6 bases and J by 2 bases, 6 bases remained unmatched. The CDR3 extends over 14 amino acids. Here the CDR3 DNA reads TGTGCCAGTAGGCAATCGACAGGGAACTATGGCTACACCTTC. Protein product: CASRQSTGNYGYTF.

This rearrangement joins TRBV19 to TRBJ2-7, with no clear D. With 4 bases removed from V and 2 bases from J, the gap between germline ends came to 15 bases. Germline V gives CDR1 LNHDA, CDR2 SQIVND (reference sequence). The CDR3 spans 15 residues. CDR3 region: CASSTDGNPTYEQYF. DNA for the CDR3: TGTGCCAGTAGTACGGACGGAAACCCAACCTACGAGCAGTACTTC.

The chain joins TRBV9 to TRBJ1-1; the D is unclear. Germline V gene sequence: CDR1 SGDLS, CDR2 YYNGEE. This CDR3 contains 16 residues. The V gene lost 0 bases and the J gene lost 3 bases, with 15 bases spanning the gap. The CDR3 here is CASSVGIGHRDTEAFF. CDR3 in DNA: TGTGCCAGCAGCGTAGGGATCGGCCACCGGGACACTGAAGCTTTCTTT.

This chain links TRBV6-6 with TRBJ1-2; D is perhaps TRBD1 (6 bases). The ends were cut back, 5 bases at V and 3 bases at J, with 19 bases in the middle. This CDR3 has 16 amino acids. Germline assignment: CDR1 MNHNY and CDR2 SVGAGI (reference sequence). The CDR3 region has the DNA TGTGCCAGCAGTCGAGGGACACCCTCCGTTCACTATGGCTACACCTTC. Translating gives CASSRGTPSVHYGYTF.

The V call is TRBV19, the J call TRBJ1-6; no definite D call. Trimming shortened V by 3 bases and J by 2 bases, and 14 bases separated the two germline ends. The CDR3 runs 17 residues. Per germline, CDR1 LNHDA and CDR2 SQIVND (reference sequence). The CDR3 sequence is CASSMFKAVTYNSPLHF. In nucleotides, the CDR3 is TGTGCCAGTAGTATGTTTAAAGCGGTCACCTATAATTCACCCCTCCACTTT.

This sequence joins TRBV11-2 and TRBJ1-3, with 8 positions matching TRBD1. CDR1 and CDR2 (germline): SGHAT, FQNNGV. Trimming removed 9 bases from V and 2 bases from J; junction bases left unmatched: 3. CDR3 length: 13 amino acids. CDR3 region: CASQGAAGNTIYF. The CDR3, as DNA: TGTGCCAGTCAGGGGGCCGCTGGAAACACCATATATTTT.

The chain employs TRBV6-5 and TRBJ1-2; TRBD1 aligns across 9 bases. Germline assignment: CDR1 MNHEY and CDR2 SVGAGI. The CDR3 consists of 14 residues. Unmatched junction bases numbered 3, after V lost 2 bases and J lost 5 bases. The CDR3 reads CASSYKGQGYGYTF. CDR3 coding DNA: TGTGCCAGCAGTTACAAAGGACAGGGGTATGGCTACACCTTC.

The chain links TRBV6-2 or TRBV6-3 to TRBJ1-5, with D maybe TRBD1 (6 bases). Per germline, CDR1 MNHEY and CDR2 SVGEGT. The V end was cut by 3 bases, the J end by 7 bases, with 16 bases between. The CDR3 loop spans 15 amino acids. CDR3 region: CASSYRSTGWQPQHF. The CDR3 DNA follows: TGTGCCAGCAGTTATCGTAGTACAGGGTGGCAGCCCCAGCATTTT.

The CDR3 loop is CASSYVDGNEQFF. The CDR3 bases are TGTGCCAGCAGTTACGTGGACGGCAATGAGCAGTTCTTC. The genes are TRBV6-2 or TRBV6-3 and TRBJ2-1; D is uncertain. Trimming took 2 bases from V and 6 from J, leaving 8 bases between them. The germline V gene encodes CDR1 MNHEY and CDR2 SVGEGT. The CDR3 contains 13 residues.

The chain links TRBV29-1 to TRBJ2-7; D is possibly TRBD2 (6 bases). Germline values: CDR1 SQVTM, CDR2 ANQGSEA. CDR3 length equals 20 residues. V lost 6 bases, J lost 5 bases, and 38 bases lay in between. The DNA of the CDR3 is TGCAGCGTCTCTTGGGGGTGGGCCAAGGGGCTAGGGAGGCCCCGGCACGAGCAGTACTTC. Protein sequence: CSVSWGWAKGLGRPRHEQYF.

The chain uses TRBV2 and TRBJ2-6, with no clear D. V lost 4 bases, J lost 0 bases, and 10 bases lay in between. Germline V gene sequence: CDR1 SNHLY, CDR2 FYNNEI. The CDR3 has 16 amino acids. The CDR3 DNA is TGTGCCAGCAGTGGTCAAAGGTTCTCTGGGGCCAACGTCCTGACTTTC. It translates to CASSGQRFSGANVLTF. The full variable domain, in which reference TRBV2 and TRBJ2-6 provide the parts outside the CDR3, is EPEVTQTPSHQVTQMGQEVILRCVPISNHLYFYWYRQILGQKVEFLVSFYNNEISEKSEIFDDQFSVERPDGSNFTLKIRSTKLEDSAMYFCASSGQRFSGANVLTFGAGSRLTVL.

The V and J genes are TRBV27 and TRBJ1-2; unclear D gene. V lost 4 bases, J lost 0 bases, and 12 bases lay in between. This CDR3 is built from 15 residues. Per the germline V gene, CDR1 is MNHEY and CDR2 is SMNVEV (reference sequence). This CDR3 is CASSSNYRSNYGYTF. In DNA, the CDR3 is TGTGCCAGCAGTTCGAACTACAGATCTAACTATGGCTACACCTTC.

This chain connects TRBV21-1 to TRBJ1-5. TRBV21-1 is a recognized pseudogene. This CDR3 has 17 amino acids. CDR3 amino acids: CASSKEWGPQWSQPQHF. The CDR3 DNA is TGTGCCAGCAGCAAAGAATGGGGACCCCAATGGAGTCAGCCCCAGCATTTT.

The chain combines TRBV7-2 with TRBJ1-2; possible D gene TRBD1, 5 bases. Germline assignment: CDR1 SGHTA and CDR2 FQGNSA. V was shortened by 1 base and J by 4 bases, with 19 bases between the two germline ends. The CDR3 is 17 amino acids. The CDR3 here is CASSLGAGRGKSYGYTF. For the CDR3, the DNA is TGTGCCAGCAGCTTAGGGGCCGGCCGGGGCAAGAGCTATGGCTACACCTTC.